The sequence of this TCR beta chain was determined in a study of blood T cell repertoires in COVID-19. Study-level information: COVID-19 samples from acute and convalescent phases originated in the United States, Italy and Spain.

V lost 0 bases and J lost 8, with 10 bases in between. There are 13 residues in the CDR3. Repertoires were generated with immunoSEQ multiplex PCR, while TCRdb's copy carries only in-frame clones and drops some. The sample shows approximately 200,000 clones, around 84% of them seen only once. Sequencing input: peripheral blood. The V call is TRBV12-3 or TRBV12-4, the J call TRBJ1-2; maybe TRBD1 (5 bases). This clonotype originated in a man aged 45 to 65 with acute or convalescent COVID-19. The CDR3 DNA is TGTGCCAGCAGTTTAGCCAGGGCGAGAGGCTACACCTTC. Translated: CASSLARARGYTF.